This entry lists 23 T cell receptor beta chains sequenced from one sample in a study of T cells in localized non-small cell lung cancer. Libraries were prepared by immunoSEQ multiplex PCR; TCRdb keeps only in-frame clonotypes and omits some of them. The sample holds approximately 2,600 clones; about 40% are singletons and the top ten take over 20%. The material sequenced was normal lung tissue next to the tumor, taken before any cancer treatment. Receptors were obtained from a woman aged 40-69 years with stage II squamous cell lung carcinoma.

The CDR3 loop is CASSEKGAGGRGEQFF. The CDR3, as DNA: TGCGCCAGCAGTGAGAAGGGAGCGGGGGGGCGAGGTGAGCAGTTCTTC. V usage is TRBV10-2 and J usage is TRBJ2-1; 10 bases agree with TRBD2. Germline V gives CDR1 WSHSY, CDR2 SAAADI. This CDR3 contains 16 residues. V trimming: 2 bases; J trimming: 9 bases; junction bases outside the gene matches: 10.

This sequence joins TRBV6-7 and TRBJ1-2; D is unresolved. TRBV6-7 is assigned to the ORF class and has an uncertain function. The CDR3 spans 14 residues. The V end was cut by 2 bases, the J end by 3 bases, with 10 bases between. CDR3 in DNA: TGTGCCAGCAGTTACCCGGCAGAATACTATGGCTACACCTTC. It yields the protein CASSYPAEYYGYTF.

This clone was observed a few times. This chain joins TRBV6-8 and TRBJ2-3; 14 positions match TRBD2. CDR1 is MNHGY, CDR2 SAAAGT, per germline. This CDR3 region has 16 residues. Germline trimming cut 6 bases from V and 9 bases from J; bases unmatched to any gene: 11. The CDR3 sequence is CASRRLAGGPSDTQYF. DNA for the CDR3: TGTGCCAGCAGACGACTAGCGGGGGGGCCAAGTGACACGCAGTATTTT.

This clone was seen more than once but under ten times. This rearrangement joins TRBV11-3 to TRBJ1-2, with TRBD1 matching over 9 bases. This CDR3 spans 15 amino acids. Germline V gene sequence: CDR1 SGHNT, CDR2 YENEEA. Trimming cost V 2 bases and J 6 bases; bases outside gene matches: 7. The CDR3 coding sequence is TGTGCCAGCAGCTTACAGGACAGGGGCATGGATGGCTACACCTTC. This sequence encodes CASSLQDRGMDGYTF.

The rearrangement joins TRBV7-5 to TRBJ2-3; the DNA was not compared with TRBD2, the D call given in the table. TRBV7-5 is reported as a pseudogene. There are 15 residues in the CDR3. CDR3 nucleotides: TGTGCCAGCAGCTTAGACGTGGGAGTATCGGATACGCAGTATTTT. This codes for CASSLDVGVSDTQYF.

The V gene is TRBV28, the J gene TRBJ2-7; D ambiguous. The CDR3 consists of 14 residues. CDR1 is MDHEN, CDR2 SYDVKM, per germline. V lost 5 bases and J lost 2, with 13 bases in between. The chain's CDR3 is CASSPAPRAYEQYV. CDR3 coding DNA: TGTGCCAGCAGTCCCGCCCCCCGGGCCTACGAGCAGTACGTC.

This clone occurred once. This rearrangement joins TRBV28 to TRBJ2-3; TRBD2 matches 7 bases. Trimming cost V 6 bases and J 2 bases; bases outside gene matches: 5. Germline V gene sequence: CDR1 MDHEN, CDR2 SYDVKM. This CDR3 comprises 14 residues. For the CDR3, the DNA is TGTGCCAGCAGCCTACTAGCGCACACAGATACGCAGTATTTT. Translated: CASSLLAHTDTQYF.

This clone has a handful of counts. This chain uses TRBV6-8 with TRBJ2-1; no clear D. V lost 0 bases to trimming and J lost 3 bases, with 0 bases between them. CDR1 and CDR2 from the germline V gene are MNHGY and SAAAGT. There are 12 residues in the CDR3. The CDR3 loop reads CASSYSYNEQFF. The CDR3 coding sequence is TGTGCCAGCAGTTACTCCTACAATGAGCAGTTCTTC.

J is TRBJ2-7 and V is TRBV18; D gene unclear. In germline, CDR1 is KGHSH, CDR2 LQKENI. The CDR3 has 13 amino acids. The ends were cut back, 4 bases at V and 5 bases at J, with 12 bases in the middle. CDR3 nucleotides: TGTGCCAGCTCACTGGACCCGGGCAACGAGCAGTACGTC. Translation gives CASSLDPGNEQYV.

This chain connects TRBV18 to TRBJ1-1; D perhaps matches TRBD1 (5 bases). CDR1 KGHSH and CDR2 LQKENI come from the germline V gene. This CDR3 is built from 13 residues. The V and J ends lost 8 bases and 0 bases respectively, with 10 bases between them. The CDR3 nucleotides read TGTGCCAGCCGGGGCGGAGTGAACACTGAAGCTTTCTTT. Amino acids: CASRGGVNTEAFF.

This clone was observed a few times. This chain uses TRBV11-3 with TRBJ1-5; 10 nucleotides align to TRBD1. J gave up 3 bases and V 4 bases, and 6 bases lay outside the gene matches. CDR1 is SGHNT, CDR2 YENEEA, per germline. The CDR3 loop spans 16 amino acids. The chain's CDR3 is CASSSTGTGDNQPQHF. The CDR3 DNA reads TGTGCCAGCAGCTCTACCGGGACAGGGGACAATCAGCCCCAGCATTTT.

This clone was observed a few times. This chain links TRBV6-8 with TRBJ2-1, with D maybe TRBD1 (6 bases). The V gene's germline CDR1 is MNHGY and CDR2 SAAAGT. The CDR3 runs to 15 residues. Trimming took 5 bases from V and 6 from J, leaving 17 bases between them. The CDR3 DNA reads as TGTGCCAGCAGTGACGTGCAGGGGTCAGGCAATGAGCAGTTCTTC. Amino acid sequence: CASSDVQGSGNEQFF.

CDR3 sequence (DNA): TGTGCCAGCACCACTGGGGGTTACACTGAAGCTTTCTTT. Amino acid sequence: CASTTGGYTEAFF. J is TRBJ1-1 and V is TRBV6-8; a possible D gene is TRBD1 (5 bases). The CDR3 is 13 residues long. Trimming removed 7 bases at V and 3 bases at J, with 12 bases between. CDR1 MNHGY and CDR2 SAAAGT come from the germline V gene.

V and J are TRBV19 and TRBJ2-5; TRBD2 matches 11 bases. The germline CDR1 and CDR2 sequences are LNHDA and SQIVND (reference sequence). Trimming removed 4 bases from V and 9 bases from J; junction bases left unmatched: 7. The CDR3 loop spans 14 amino acids. As DNA, the CDR3 is TGTGCCAGTAGTACGACTAGCGGGGCTGGGGCCCAGTACTTC. It encodes CASSTTSGAGAQYF. The full variable domain, completed using reference TRBV19 and TRBJ2-5, is DGGITQSPKYLFRKEGQNVTLSCEQNLNHDAMYWYRQDPGQGLRLIYYSQIVNDFQKGDIAEGYSVSREKKESFPLTVTSAQKNPTAFYLCASSTTSGAGAQYFGPGTRLLVL.

The gene calls are TRBV11-3 and TRBJ2-1, with D possibly matching TRBD1 (6 bases). The germline gives CDR1 SGHNT, CDR2 YENEEA. The V end lost 5 bases, the J end lost 9 bases, and 20 bases lay between the germline ends. The CDR3 extends over 15 amino acids. The CDR3 nucleotides are TGTGCCAGCAGCCCGGGACCAGGGGTCACATTTGAGCAGTTCTTC. Its protein is CASSPGPGVTFEQFF.

The J gene is TRBJ1-5, the V gene TRBV6-8; a weak D match, TRBD1 (6 bases). Trimming stripped 4 bases from V and 4 bases from J, with 14 bases between. The germline V gene encodes CDR1 MNHGY and CDR2 SAAAGT. The CDR3 length is 15 residues. The CDR3 protein is CASSSGEGGNQPQHF. The CDR3 nucleotides are TGTGCCAGCAGTTCAGGGGAGGGAGGGAATCAGCCCCAGCATTTT.

The chain couples TRBV19 to TRBJ2-3; TRBD1 is a possible D gene (5 bases). In germline, CDR1 is LNHDA, CDR2 SQIVND (reference sequence). Trimming took 5 bases from V and 1 from J, leaving 13 bases between them. The CDR3 is made up of 15 amino acids. The CDR3 bases are TGTGCCAGTAGTCCCGTACAGGCGGGCACAGATACGCAGTATTTT. Amino acid sequence: CASSPVQAGTDTQYF.

This clone was seen a handful of times. The chain has TRBV6-8 and TRBJ1-5; D not resolved. Germline values: CDR1 MNHGY, CDR2 SAAAGT. V gave up 6 bases and J gave up 3 bases, with 15 bases separating them. There are 15 residues in the CDR3. The chain's CDR3 is CASSDSESANQPQHF. The CDR3 nucleotides are TGTGCCAGCAGCGATTCCGAGAGTGCCAATCAGCCCCAGCATTTT.

This clone was observed a few times. The chain recombines TRBV19 with TRBJ1-3; 7 positions agree with TRBD1. The V segment lost 5 bases and the J segment 0 bases; nucleotides outside the gene matches: 4. Germline CDR1 is LNHDA and CDR2 is SQIVND (reference sequence). The length of the CDR3 is 15 residues. CDR3 in amino acids: CASSPDRSSGNTIYF. CDR3 DNA sequence: TGTGCCAGTAGTCCGGACAGGAGCTCTGGAAACACCATATATTTT.

The chain links TRBV6-8 to TRBJ1-3, with D perhaps matching TRBD1 (5 bases). Trimming left V 4 bases short and J 5 bases short, with 24 bases between. Per germline, CDR1 MNHGY and CDR2 SAAAGT. There are 18 residues in the CDR3. CDR3 DNA: TGTGCCAGCAGTTCACCCGCCCAGGGACCGCAAGAAAGAAACACCATATATTTT. The encoded protein is CASSSPAQGPQERNTIYF.

The chain combines TRBV19 with TRBJ2-3; no reliable D call. V was pared by 6 bases and J by 1 base, with 8 bases between. CDR3 size: 13 residues. The germline gives CDR1 LNHDA, CDR2 SQIVND (reference sequence). CDR3 loop: CASSDRGTDTQYF. DNA for the CDR3: TGTGCCAGTAGCGACCGAGGCACAGATACGCAGTATTTT.

This clone was counted a few times. Here the CDR3 reads CASSPESSGANVLTF. As DNA, the CDR3 is TGTGCCAGCTCACCAGAGAGCTCTGGGGCCAACGTCCTGACTTTC. V usage is TRBV18 and J usage is TRBJ2-6; D not certain. V was shortened by 2 bases and J by 0 bases, with 5 bases between the two germline ends. Germline assignment: CDR1 KGHSH and CDR2 LQKENI. The CDR3 is made up of 15 amino acids.

This chain links TRBV28 with TRBJ2-1; 7 bases fit TRBD1. CDR1 is MDHEN and CDR2 is SYDVKM in the germline V gene. The CDR3 consists of 13 residues. Germline trimming cut 11 bases from V and 4 bases from J; bases unmatched to any gene: 8. In nucleotides, the CDR3 is TGTGCCTACGGGACAGACGATTACAATGAGCAGTTCTTC. This translates into CAYGTDDYNEQFF.